Listed here are 25 T cell receptor beta chains from one sample, sequenced in a study of CXCR3-negative and CXCR3-positive naive CD8 T cells. General study findings and limits: Comparison of naive cells showed more hydrophobic TRB CDR3s in CXCR3-positive than in CXCR3-negative naive cells.

What these receptors recognize is not known. Libraries of TRB cDNA were made by 5' RACE and carried UMIs. TCRdb reprocessed the 5' RACE reads; each CDR3 protein has one entry and no DNA is given. The sample shows 60,000 to 65,000 distinct CDR3 sequences, and 0.8% sits with its ten largest clones. The sequencing input was naive CXCR3+ CD8+ T cells from blood. Subset indicated: CD45RO-CCR7+CD27+CD95- naive CD8+ T cells expressing CXCR3 (TNR3+). The receptors here all came from a human donor in good health. Some clones in this sample may be carry-over from other donors' samples.

V is TRBV4-3 and J is TRBJ1-2. The CDR3 has 14 amino acids. Germline CDR1 and CDR2: LGHNA and YSLEER. CDR3 protein: CASSPGTVSYGYTF.

J is TRBJ2-7 and V is TRBV11-2; no DNA is available, so the TRBD1 call from TCRdb remains unchecked. Germline CDR1 and CDR2: SGHAT and FQNNGV. The CDR3 length is 15 residues. The CDR3: CASSLVTRGVYEQYF.

V usage is TRBV29-1 and J usage is TRBJ2-7; TCRdb selects TRBD1, and the lack of DNA leaves this call unchecked. CDR3 length: 17 residues. Germline CDR1 SQVTM, CDR2 ANQGSEA. The CDR3 is CSVDPFGRQGRRYEQYF.

The chain recombines TRBV9 with TRBJ2-7; the D gene TCRdb calls, TRBD2, cannot be checked with no DNA. The CDR3 runs 14 residues. Looked up from germline, CDR1 is SGDLS and CDR2 is YYNGEE. The CDR3 reads CASTQGTSVHEQYF.

The chain joins TRBV28 to TRBJ1-1. Per the germline V gene, CDR1 is MDHEN and CDR2 is SYDVKM. The CDR3 has 16 residues. CDR3 residues: CASSLSRVGADTEAFF.

This chain joins TRBV6-5 and TRBJ1-1; TCRdb proposes TRBD1, but this gene call is untestable without DNA. The CDR3 covers 15 residues. Germline V gene sequence: CDR1 MNHEY, CDR2 SVGAGI. CDR3 loop: CASSYSRTAYTEAFF.

This chain connects TRBV9 to TRBJ2-1; with no DNA, the TCRdb D assignment of TRBD2 cannot be verified. The germline gives CDR1 SGDLS, CDR2 YYNGEE. The CDR3 is 16 amino acids. The CDR3 is CASSVVGGGRYNEQFF.

The V gene is TRBV23-1, the J gene TRBJ2-4; TCRdb proposes TRBD1, but this gene call is untestable without DNA. TRBV23-1 is an open reading frame, and its role is uncertain. This CDR3 contains 16 residues. Here the CDR3 reads CASSPQGNLPKNIQYF.

The chain carries TRBV19 and TRBJ1-1; TCRdb gives TRBD1 as the D gene, but with no DNA this cannot be confirmed. Germline V gene lookup returns CDR1 LNHDA and CDR2 SQIVND (reference sequence). This CDR3 has 13 residues. The CDR3 region is CASSIWDTPEAFF.

The chain is built from TRBV6-2 or TRBV6-3 and TRBJ2-2; lacking DNA, the TRBD1 call made by TCRdb goes unchecked. The length of the CDR3 is 15 residues. Germline V gene lookup returns CDR1 MNHEY and CDR2 SVGEGT. The CDR3 sequence: CASRDNRVETGELFF.

This rearrangement joins TRBV11-3 to TRBJ2-5; TCRdb's assignment of TRBD2 cannot be checked, as there is no DNA. This CDR3 region has 13 residues. Germline CDR1 SGHNT, CDR2 YENEEA. The CDR3 protein is CASSLRGQETQYF.

The V gene is TRBV29-1, the J gene TRBJ2-7; TCRdb returns TRBD1, unconfirmable since there is no DNA. CDR3 length: 15 residues. Germline V gene data show CDR1 as SQVTM and CDR2 as ANQGSEA. This CDR3 is CSVEERRHGFGEQYF.

J is TRBJ2-2 and V is TRBV23-1; TCRdb proposes TRBD1, but this gene call is untestable without DNA. TRBV23-1 is an open reading frame, and its role is uncertain. The CDR3 runs to 17 residues. The CDR3 loop is CASSHPETGVPTGELFF.

This chain joins TRBV28 and TRBJ2-1; the D call of TRBD1 rests on TCRdb alone, since no DNA is present to check it. From germline, CDR1 is MDHEN and CDR2 SYDVKM. This CDR3 comprises 16 residues. CDR3 protein: CASSRLARRGPGEQFF.

V gene TRBV28 combines with J gene TRBJ1-1; the TRBD1 assignment by TCRdb is unverifiable without DNA. The CDR3 loop spans 14 amino acids. Germline CDR1 and CDR2: MDHEN and SYDVKM. CDR3: CASSLRTGADEAFF.

The rearrangement joins TRBV9 to TRBJ2-7; TCRdb outputs TRBD1, but without DNA this stays unchecked. The CDR3 totals 15 residues. CDR1 is SGDLS, CDR2 YYNGEE, per germline. The CDR3 region is CASSAGTGANYEQYF.

This chain links TRBV5-5 with TRBJ2-2; TCRdb returns TRBD2, unconfirmable since there is no DNA. The CDR3 has 18 residues. Germline values: CDR1 SGHKS, CDR2 YYEKEE (reference sequence). CDR3 amino acids: CASSGMPAGGIHTGELFF.

This rearrangement joins TRBV2 to TRBJ2-5. This CDR3 is 11 amino acids long. From germline, CDR1 is SNHLY and CDR2 FYNNEI. CDR3 residues: CASSETETQCF. Variable domain in full (rest from reference TRBV2 and TRBJ2-5): EPEVTQTPSHQVTQMGQEVILRCVPISNHLYFYWYRQILGQKVEFLVSFYNNEISEKSEIFDDQFSVERPDGSNFTLKIRSTKLEDSAMYFCASSETETQCFGPGTRLLVL.

The chain combines TRBV12-3 or TRBV12-4 with TRBJ2-3. CDR3 length: 13 amino acids. The CDR3 spells CASNIAVTDTQYF.

The chain combines TRBV7-9 with TRBJ2-2. This CDR3 has 13 amino acids. CDR1 and CDR2 (germline): SEHNR, FQNEAQ (reference sequence). The CDR3 spells CASSFFNTGELFF.

This chain joins TRBV3-1 and TRBJ2-5; without DNA, the TCRdb call of TRBD1 cannot be checked. CDR1 and CDR2 from the germline V gene are LGHDT and YNNKEL (reference sequence). This CDR3 comprises 13 residues. CDR3 sequence reads: CASSQGAGETQYF.

The chain is built from TRBV7-3 and TRBJ2-1; no DNA is available, so the TRBD2 call from TCRdb remains unchecked. The CDR3 sequence is 16 residues long. CDR1 SGHTA and CDR2 FQGTGA come from the germline V gene. CDR3 sequence: CASSLIGGGVHNEQFF.

CDR3: CASSSPAGGERSGANVLTF. The V call is TRBV5-6, the J call TRBJ2-6; the TCRdb call, TRBD1, lacks DNA for checking. Germline V gene data show CDR1 as SGHDT and CDR2 as YYEEEE. The CDR3 covers 19 residues.

The rearrangement links TRBV29-1 to TRBJ2-2. Germline values: CDR1 SQVTM, CDR2 ANQGSEA. The length of the CDR3 is 11 residues. CDR3 region: CSVDTTGELFF.

The chain has TRBV6-4 and TRBJ2-1; the TRBD1 assignment by TCRdb is unverifiable without DNA. The CDR3 consists of 17 residues. Germline CDR1 and CDR2: MRHNA and SNTAGT. The CDR3 spells CASSDSGEGASYNEQFF.